A selection of T cell receptor beta chains follows, all from one sample in a study of radiation and T cells in renal cell carcinoma. Sequencing was performed with immunoSEQ multiplex PCR; in TCRdb, only in-frame clones are kept and a portion is missing. The table has about 9,000 clones, 50% to 70% seen once. Sequenced material: tumor tissue, taken from a patient whose treatment included radiotherapy and nephrectomy. Receptors originate from a woman aged 45-59 years with renal cell carcinoma. CDR3s include the opening cysteine and the closing phenylalanine or tryptophan. Fields, in order: clone size, V gene, D gene, J gene, CDR3 DNA, CDR3 protein. D genes are given only for firm matches. Size is omitted from some rows. Given values are once, few, many or a class for expanded clones.

abundance: once; v_gene: TRBV19; d_gene: .; j_gene: TRBJ2-5; CDR3nt: TGTGCCAGTAGTATAGCTGTCCAAGAGACCCAGTACTTC; CDR3aa: CASSIAVQETQYF
abundance: .; v_gene: TRBV5-6; d_gene: .; j_gene: TRBJ1-2; CDR3nt: TGTGCCAGCAGTTCCCAGGCGCACTATGGCTACACCTTC; CDR3aa: CASSSQAHYGYTF
abundance: .; v_gene: TRBV7-2; d_gene: TRBD2; j_gene: TRBJ2-3; CDR3nt: TGTGCCAGCAGCTCCGTAGCGGGAGGGCTTGGAGATACGCAGTATTTT; CDR3aa: CASSSVAGGLGDTQYF
abundance: medium-sized; v_gene: TRBV6-4; d_gene: .; j_gene: TRBJ2-1; CDR3nt: TGTGCCAGCAGTGACTCTGGCGGTCACAATGAGCAGTTCTTC; CDR3aa: CASSDSGGHNEQFF
abundance: .; v_gene: TRBV7-2; d_gene: TRBD2; j_gene: TRBJ2-1; CDR3nt: TGTGCCAGCAGCTTAGTCGGGAGGGGCGATGAGCAGTTCTTC; CDR3aa: CASSLVGRGDEQFF
abundance: few; v_gene: TRBV7-9; d_gene: .; j_gene: TRBJ1-1; CDR3nt: TGTGCCAGCAGCAGGGGTACCACTGAAGCTTTCTTT; CDR3aa: CASSRGTTEAFF
abundance: .; v_gene: TRBV7-2; d_gene: .; j_gene: TRBJ2-1; CDR3nt: TGTGCCAGCAGCGCACAGAGGACCCTAGCCCGCAATGAGCAGTTCTTC; CDR3aa: CASSAQRTLARNEQFF
abundance: .; v_gene: TRBV9; d_gene: .; j_gene: TRBJ2-3; CDR3nt: TGTGCCAGCAGCGTAGGAACGCTGAGCACAGATACGCAGTATTTT; CDR3aa: CASSVGTLSTDTQYF
abundance: .; v_gene: TRBV11-2; d_gene: .; j_gene: TRBJ1-2; CDR3nt: TGTGCCAGCAGCTTAGGCGGTCCCTATGGCTACACCTTC; CDR3aa: CASSLGGPYGYTF
abundance: .; v_gene: TRBV28; d_gene: .; j_gene: TRBJ1-1; CDR3nt: .; CDR3aa: CASSSSGFNTEAFF
abundance: .; v_gene: TRBV7-9; d_gene: .; j_gene: TRBJ1-2; CDR3nt: TGTGCCAGCAGCCCGTTCGGGATCAGGAGGGTAAACGGCTACACCTTC; CDR3aa: CASSPFGIRRVNGYTF
abundance: .; v_gene: TRBV4-3; d_gene: .; j_gene: TRBJ1-3; CDR3nt: TGCGCCAGCAGCCAAACTTCTATGGACACCTTCGGAAACACCATATATTTT; CDR3aa: CASSQTSMDTFGNTIYF
abundance: once; v_gene: TRBV11-2; d_gene: .; j_gene: TRBJ2-3; CDR3nt: TGTGCCAGCAGCTTAGGGAACGAGAGAGATACGCAGTATTTT; CDR3aa: CASSLGNERDTQYF
abundance: medium-sized; v_gene: TRBV5-1; d_gene: TRBD2; j_gene: TRBJ2-5; CDR3nt: TGCGCCAGCAGCGTCCTTCTAGCGGGAGGGGAGGAGACCCAGTACTTC; CDR3aa: CASSVLLAGGEETQYF
abundance: .; v_gene: TRBV5-1; d_gene: .; j_gene: TRBJ1-2; CDR3nt: TGCGCCAGCAGCTTGAATTCGGACGGCTACACCTTC; CDR3aa: CASSLNSDGYTF
abundance: .; v_gene: TRBV7-2; d_gene: .; j_gene: TRBJ2-7; CDR3nt: TGTGCCAGCAGCCAATCCAGAACCCTTGATTACGAGCAGTACTTC; CDR3aa: CASSQSRTLDYEQYF
abundance: .; v_gene: TRBV15; d_gene: TRBD2; j_gene: TRBJ2-1; CDR3nt: TGTGCCACCAGCAGTACTAGCGGGGACTACAATGAGCAGTTCTTC; CDR3aa: CATSSTSGDYNEQFF
abundance: .; v_gene: TRBV11-2; d_gene: .; j_gene: TRBJ2-5; CDR3nt: TGTGCCAGCAGCTCATTTGCGGGGCAAGAGACCCAGTACTTC; CDR3aa: CASSSFAGQETQYF
abundance: .; v_gene: TRBV19; d_gene: TRBD2; j_gene: TRBJ2-3; CDR3nt: TGTGCCAGTAGTACTAGCGGGGGCACAGATACGCAGTATTTT; CDR3aa: CASSTSGGTDTQYF
abundance: .; v_gene: TRBV28; d_gene: .; j_gene: TRBJ1-5; CDR3nt: TGTGCCAGCAGTTTAATCCAGGGGTCCGATCATCAGCCCCAGCATTTT; CDR3aa: CASSLIQGSDHQPQHF
abundance: .; v_gene: TRBV5-1; d_gene: .; j_gene: TRBJ1-2; CDR3nt: TGCGCCAGCAGCTTGGACGGGTCAGCTAACTATGGCTACACCTTC; CDR3aa: CASSLDGSANYGYTF
abundance: .; v_gene: TRBV28; d_gene: TRBD2; j_gene: TRBJ2-2; CDR3nt: TGTGCCAGCAGTTTAGTGCTAGCGGGAGTAGGCACCGGGGAGCTGTTTTTT; CDR3aa: CASSLVLAGVGTGELFF
abundance: .; v_gene: TRBV25-1; d_gene: .; j_gene: TRBJ2-3; CDR3nt: TGTGCCAGCCAAAATGAGAGAAGAGGCACAGATACGCAGTATTTT; CDR3aa: CASQNERRGTDTQYF
abundance: few; v_gene: TRBV2; d_gene: .; j_gene: TRBJ1-5; CDR3nt: TGTGCCAGCAGTGAAGAACCCCAGCCCCAGCATTTT; CDR3aa: CASSEEPQPQHF
abundance: .; v_gene: TRBV7-2; d_gene: TRBD2; j_gene: TRBJ2-5; CDR3nt: TGTGCCAGCAGCTTTTCAAGCGGGAGGGCGGGAGAGACCCAGTACTTC; CDR3aa: CASSFSSGRAGETQYF
abundance: .; v_gene: TRBV5-8; d_gene: .; j_gene: TRBJ2-7; CDR3nt: TGTGCCAGCCGAAATCGGGGCGTGGAGTACTTC; CDR3aa: CASRNRGVEYF
abundance: .; v_gene: TRBV6-4; d_gene: TRBD2; j_gene: TRBJ2-1; CDR3nt: TGTGCCAGCAGTGGGACTAGCGGGAGTTACAATGAGCAGTTCTTC; CDR3aa: CASSGTSGSYNEQFF
abundance: .; v_gene: TRBV7-6; d_gene: TRBD2; j_gene: TRBJ2-7; CDR3nt: TGTGCCAGCAGCCCCATCGCAGGACTAGCGTTTCTCGAGCAGTACTTC; CDR3aa: CASSPIAGLAFLEQYF
abundance: .; v_gene: TRBV18; d_gene: .; j_gene: TRBJ2-6; CDR3nt: TGTGCCAGCTCACCAGTTGAAGTGGCTGGGGCCAACGTCCTGACTTTC; CDR3aa: CASSPVEVAGANVLTF
abundance: .; v_gene: TRBV7-2; d_gene: .; j_gene: TRBJ1-3; CDR3nt: TGTGCCAGCAGCTTAGCAGCAGGGGTTGGAAACACCATATATTTT; CDR3aa: CASSLAAGVGNTIYF
abundance: .; v_gene: TRBV7-2; d_gene: TRBD1; j_gene: TRBJ2-7; CDR3nt: TGTGCCAGCACCCTAGACAGGGCATCCTACGAGCAGTACTTC; CDR3aa: CASTLDRASYEQYF
abundance: .; v_gene: TRBV9; d_gene: .; j_gene: TRBJ2-7; CDR3nt: TGTGCCAGCAGCGGGGGACCGTCTGGAGAGCAGTACTTC; CDR3aa: CASSGGPSGEQYF
abundance: .; v_gene: TRBV30; d_gene: .; j_gene: TRBJ1-1; CDR3nt: TGTGCCTGGAGCCAGGTAATGAACACTGAAGCTTTCTTT; CDR3aa: CAWSQVMNTEAFF
abundance: few; v_gene: TRBV9; d_gene: TRBD2; j_gene: TRBJ2-3; CDR3nt: TGTGCCAGCAGCGTAGTAAGCGGGAGGGCAGATACGCAGTATTTT; CDR3aa: CASSVVSGRADTQYF
abundance: .; v_gene: TRBV13; d_gene: .; j_gene: TRBJ1-2; CDR3nt: TGTGCCAGCAGTAGTGCCTTCTATGGCTACACCTTC; CDR3aa: CASSSAFYGYTF
abundance: medium-sized; v_gene: TRBV7-2; d_gene: .; j_gene: TRBJ2-5; CDR3nt: TGTGCCAGCAGCTCCGAACCAGGTCGGCAAGAGACCCAGTACTTC; CDR3aa: CASSSEPGRQETQYF
abundance: .; v_gene: TRBV6-5; d_gene: .; j_gene: TRBJ1-1; CDR3nt: TGTGCCAGCAGCCCAGGACGGACGGTCACTGAAGCTTTCTTT; CDR3aa: CASSPGRTVTEAFF
abundance: .; v_gene: TRBV19; d_gene: .; j_gene: TRBJ2-7; CDR3nt: TGTGCCAGTAGTCCCTCCAGGAGAAAACAGATCTCCTACGAGCAGTACTTC; CDR3aa: CASSPSRRKQISYEQYF
abundance: few; v_gene: TRBV7-6; d_gene: TRBD1; j_gene: TRBJ1-4; CDR3nt: TGTGCCAGCAGTTGGGACAGGGGTAATGAAAAACTGTTTTTT; CDR3aa: CASSWDRGNEKLFF
abundance: .; v_gene: TRBV6-4; d_gene: TRBD2; j_gene: TRBJ2-3; CDR3nt: TGTGCCAGCAGCCCTAGCGGGGGGGCTGATACGCAGTATTTT; CDR3aa: CASSPSGGADTQYF
abundance: .; v_gene: TRBV28; d_gene: .; j_gene: TRBJ1-4; CDR3nt: TGTGCCAGCAGTTTTCCCGCGGGAAATGAAAAACTGTTTTTT; CDR3aa: CASSFPAGNEKLFF
abundance: .; v_gene: TRBV19; d_gene: TRBD2; j_gene: TRBJ2-1; CDR3nt: TGTGCCAGTAGTTCGGGACTAGCGGGCCTCTCTTACAATGAGCAGTTCTTC; CDR3aa: CASSSGLAGLSYNEQFF
abundance: once; v_gene: TRBV7-2; d_gene: .; j_gene: TRBJ2-4; CDR3nt: TGTGCCAGCAGCTCCCGAGACATTCAGTACTTC; CDR3aa: CASSSRDIQYF
abundance: .; v_gene: TRBV28; d_gene: .; j_gene: TRBJ2-7; CDR3nt: TGTGCCAGCAGTTTACCCTATGTACGCGAGCAGTACTTC; CDR3aa: CASSLPYVREQYF